This TCR beta chain derives from a study of blood T cell repertoires in COVID-19. Study details: Material from acute and convalescent COVID-19 was sourced from the United States, Italy and Spain. From T cells, B-cell-depleted T cells, or PBMCs came the material, which was cDNA or gDNA.

The CDR3 covers 12 residues. V was clipped by 0 bases and J by 10 bases, with 6 bases between them. Germline V gene sequence: CDR1 SGHNT, CDR2 YENEEA. Recruited during active infection, patients (from Seattle) were subsequently followed longitudinally. Source study methods: Estimation of nucleated cell counts was performed using reference gene primer amplification. Repertoires were generated with immunoSEQ multiplex PCR, while TCRdb's copy carries only in-frame clones and drops some. V and J calls and clone size are copied from that table; D and trimming were computed from the DNA. The table has fewer than 250,000 clones, 82% seen once.

This chain links TRBV11-3 with TRBJ2-2; D uncertain. Material for sequencing was peripheral blood. The sequence was obtained from a woman aged 55-69 years with COVID-19, enrolled during active disease. The CDR3 here is CASSLDATELFF. CDR3 sequence (DNA): TGTGCCAGCAGCTTAGATGCTACGGAGCTGTTTTTT.